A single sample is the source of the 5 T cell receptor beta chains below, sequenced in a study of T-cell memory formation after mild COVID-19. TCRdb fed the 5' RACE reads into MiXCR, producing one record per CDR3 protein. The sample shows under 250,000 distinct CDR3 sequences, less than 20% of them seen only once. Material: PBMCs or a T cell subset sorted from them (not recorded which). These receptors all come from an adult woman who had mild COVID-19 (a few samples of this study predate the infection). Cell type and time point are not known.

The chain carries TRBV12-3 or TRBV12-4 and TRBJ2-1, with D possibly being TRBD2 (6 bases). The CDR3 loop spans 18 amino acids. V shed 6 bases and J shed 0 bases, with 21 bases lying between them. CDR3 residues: CASRPTSTGFSSYNEQFF. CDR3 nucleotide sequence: TGTGCCAGCAGACCCACTAGCACCGGATTCAGCTCCTACAATGAGCAGTTCTTC.

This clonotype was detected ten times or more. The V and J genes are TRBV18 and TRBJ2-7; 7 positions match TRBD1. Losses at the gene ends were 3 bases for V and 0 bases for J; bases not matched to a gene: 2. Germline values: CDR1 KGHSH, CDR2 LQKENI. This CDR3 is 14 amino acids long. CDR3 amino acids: CASSPRTGSYEQYF. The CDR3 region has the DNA TGTGCCAGCTCACCCAGGACAGGCTCCTACGAGCAGTACTTC.

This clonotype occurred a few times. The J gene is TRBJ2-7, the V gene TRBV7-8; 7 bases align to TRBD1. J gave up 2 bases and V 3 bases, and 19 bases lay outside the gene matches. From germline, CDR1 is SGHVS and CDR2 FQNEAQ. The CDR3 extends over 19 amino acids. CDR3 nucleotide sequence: TGTGCCAGCAGCTTCGATCTACCCGCCACAGGGGAAAGGGCCTACGAGCAGTACTTC. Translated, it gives CASSFDLPATGERAYEQYF.

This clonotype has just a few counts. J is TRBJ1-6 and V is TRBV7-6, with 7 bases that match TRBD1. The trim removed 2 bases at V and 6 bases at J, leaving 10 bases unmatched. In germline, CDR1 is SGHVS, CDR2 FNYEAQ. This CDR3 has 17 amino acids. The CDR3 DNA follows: TGTGCCAGCAGCTTAATCGTTCTGGACAGGCCTAATTCACCCCTCCACTTT. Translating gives CASSLIVLDRPNSPLHF.

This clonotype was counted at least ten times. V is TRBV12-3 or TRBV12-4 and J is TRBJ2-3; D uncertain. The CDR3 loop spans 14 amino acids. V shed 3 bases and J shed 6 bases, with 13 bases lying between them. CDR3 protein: CASSFGWGRDTQYF. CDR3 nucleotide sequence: TGTGCCAGCAGTTTCGGATGGGGTCGGGATACGCAGTATTTT.